This passage covers 31 T cell receptor beta chains from one sample sequenced in a study of T-cell reconstitution after alpha-beta-depleted transplantation in children. Unique molecular identifiers were incorporated during preparation of the TCRbeta library. TCRdb re-called the PCR reads with MiXCR, one entry per CDR3 protein. The sample has hundreds of thousands of distinct CDR3 sequences; roughly 17% are singletons. The sequenced sample was PBMCs from the stem cell graft donor, obtained from the stem cell graft. The receptors shown here come from a human donor who donated a stem cell graft to a child with acute myeloid leukemia.

This clonotype was observed many times. This chain links TRBV12-3 or TRBV12-4 with TRBJ1-2; D remains unclear. The CDR3 is made up of 14 amino acids. The V gene lost 6 bases and the J gene lost 4 bases, with 15 bases spanning the gap. In nucleotides, the CDR3 is TGTGCCAGCAGCGGAGACGGAAACATCTATGGCTACACCTTC. It codes for CASSGDGNIYGYTF.

The chain couples TRBV29-1 to TRBJ2-3; D possibly corresponds to TRBD2 (5 bases). The germline V gene encodes CDR1 SQVTM and CDR2 ANQGSEA. The CDR3 covers 13 residues. V gave up 5 bases and J gave up 6 bases, with 15 bases separating them. The CDR3 coding sequence is TGCAGCGTTTGGACTCTCTTGGCTGATACGCAGTATTTT. This gives the protein CSVWTLLADTQYF.

Ten or more counts support this clonotype. The chain combines TRBV29-1 with TRBJ1-1, with D unclear. There are 11 residues in the CDR3. Germline V gene data show CDR1 as SQVTM and CDR2 as ANQGSEA. V gave up 4 bases and J gave up 6 bases, with 9 bases separating them. Written as DNA, the CDR3 is TGCAGCGTTGTCGCTCAGGCTGAAGCTTTCTTT. Amino acid sequence: CSVVAQAEAFF.

This clonotype was recorded many times. The chain joins TRBV29-1 to TRBJ2-5; D is possibly TRBD2 (5 bases). The germline CDR1 and CDR2 sequences are SQVTM and ANQGSEA. This CDR3 is 14 amino acids long. V lost 4 bases, J lost 4 bases, and 16 bases lay in between. This CDR3 reads CSVAPGYKGETQYF. The CDR3 coding sequence is TGCAGCGTTGCTCCGGGATACAAGGGAGAGACCCAGTACTTC.

At least ten counts were recorded for this clonotype. V and J are TRBV12-3 or TRBV12-4 and TRBJ1-2; no definite D call. Trimming removed 3 bases from V and 1 base from J, with 6 bases in between. The CDR3 has 13 amino acids. The CDR3: CASSFQLNYGYTF. In DNA form, the CDR3 reads TGTGCCAGCAGTTTTCAGCTTAACTATGGCTACACCTTC.

The chain uses TRBV7-8 and TRBJ2-7; maybe TRBD2 (6 bases). This CDR3 region has 15 residues. V lost 3 bases and J 7 bases, leaving 19 bases between the germline ends. Germline values: CDR1 SGHVS, CDR2 FQNEAQ. CDR3 DNA sequence: TGTGCCAGCAGCTTCTTTCAGGCGGGGCGTGGAGAGCAGTACTTC. It translates to CASSFFQAGRGEQYF. Looking up the rest from reference TRBV7-8 and TRBJ2-7 gives the full variable domain: GAGVSQSPRYKVAKRGQDVALRCDPISGHVSLFWYQQALGQGPEFLTYFQNEAQLDKSGLPSDRFFAERPEGSVSTLKIQRTQQEDSAVYLCASSFFQAGRGEQYFGPGTRLTVT.

The chain is built from TRBV5-1 and TRBJ1-3; no clear D. V shed 0 bases and J shed 0 bases, with 7 bases lying between them. Germline CDR1 and CDR2: SGHRS and YFSETQ. CDR3 length: 15 residues. This chain's CDR3 is CASSLDGYSGNTIYF. In DNA, the CDR3 is TGCGCCAGCAGCTTGGACGGATACTCTGGAAACACCATATATTTT.

This clonotype was counted a single time. The rearrangement links TRBV12-3 or TRBV12-4 to TRBJ2-5; D assignment may be TRBD1 or TRBD2 (5 bases each). The germline V and J ends were trimmed by 5 bases and 4 bases, with 11 bases remaining between them. The CDR3 is 13 amino acids. CDR3 sequence reads: CASSGDLSETQYF. CDR3 in DNA: TGTGCCAGCAGTGGGGACCTCTCAGAGACCCAGTACTTC.

This clonotype occurred a few times. This rearrangement joins TRBV12-3 or TRBV12-4 to TRBJ1-1; D perhaps matches TRBD1 (5 bases). V was pared by 5 bases and J by 2 bases, with 12 bases between. CDR3 length equals 14 residues. The CDR3 region has the DNA TGTGCCAGCAGTCGGGGGGGTGGCAACACTGAAGCTTTCTTT. It translates to CASSRGGGNTEAFF.

The J gene is TRBJ1-3, the V gene TRBV12-3 or TRBV12-4; D is unclear. V shed 4 bases and J shed 4 bases, with 8 bases lying between them. The CDR3 has 13 amino acids. CDR3 sequence: CASSYIPGNTIYF. The CDR3 DNA reads TGTGCCAGCAGTTACATCCCCGGAAACACCATATATTTT.

This clonotype showed up many times. This chain connects TRBV11-1 to TRBJ2-1; D not certain. This CDR3 spans 15 amino acids. Trimming took off 3 bases at V and 5 bases at J, with 14 bases between the two ends. The germline CDR1 and CDR2 sequences are SGHAT and FQDESV (reference sequence). The CDR3 bases are TGTGCCAGCAGCTTGCGTTTCAATCCCGACAATGAGCAGTTCTTC. This encodes CASSLRFNPDNEQFF. The full variable domain, completed using reference TRBV11-1 and TRBJ2-1, is EAEVAQSPRYKITEKSQAVAFWCDPISGHATLYWYRQILGQGPELLVQFQDESVVDDSQLPKDRFSAERLKGVDSTLKIQPAELGDSAMYLCASSLRFNPDNEQFFGPGTRLTVL.

This clonotype has a single count. With a much larger clone just one base away, this may be a read error. This chain links TRBV10-3 with TRBJ1-5, with 7 nucleotides matching TRBD1. The CDR3 length is 13 residues. Germline V lookup: CDR1 ENHRY, CDR2 SYGVKD. CDR3 sequence reads: CAIRDRENQPLHF. The CDR3 DNA is TGTGCCATCAGAGACAGGGAGAATCAGCCCCTGCATTTT.

The genes are TRBV9 and TRBJ1-1; D ambiguous. V was clipped by 0 bases and J by 2 bases, with 11 bases between them. This CDR3 comprises 15 residues. Germline CDR1 and CDR2: SGDLS and YYNGEE. The CDR3 DNA is TGTGCCAGCAGCGTAGGGGCCGCCGATAACACTGAAGCTTTCTTT. Residues: CASSVGAADNTEAFF. The complete variable domain, with remaining parts taken from reference TRBV9 and TRBJ1-1, reads DSGVTQTPKHLITATGQRVTLRCSPRSGDLSVYWYQQSLDQGLQFLIQYYNGEERAKGNILERFSAQQFPDLHSELNLSSLELGDSALYFCASSVGAADNTEAFFGQGTRLTVV.

A word on this clonotype: A junction boundary mismatches the germline segment, possibly from a read error. This chain uses TRBV7-2 with TRBJ2-7; tentative D call: TRBD2 (6 bases). The CDR3 is 15 amino acids. Per the germline V gene, CDR1 is SGHTA and CDR2 is FQGNSA. This CDR3 reads CASSPRSGSSYEPYF. CDR3 sequence (DNA): TGTGCCAGCAGCCCTCGAAGCGGGTCCTCCTACGAGCCGTACTTC. The entire variable domain, with the rest obtained from reference TRBV7-2 and TRBJ2-7, is as follows: GAGVSQSPSNKVTEKGKDVELRCDPISGHTALYWYRQSLGQGLEFLIYFQGNSAPDKSGLPSDRFSAERTGGSVSTLTIQRTQQEDSAVYLCASSPRSGSSYEPYFGPGTRLTVT.

This clonotype was found a few times. The CDR3 DNA sequence: TGCAGTGCTAGCGGGGGGCGTAGCACAGATACGCAGTATTTT. Its protein is CSASGGRSTDTQYF. The V and J genes are TRBV20-1 and TRBJ2-3; possible D gene TRBD2, 7 bases. The CDR3 covers 14 residues. Germline CDR1 is DFQATT and CDR2 is SNEGSKA (reference sequence). V was trimmed by 3 bases and J by 0 bases, leaving 10 bases between them.

The table lists this clonotype with many counts. The chain has TRBV20-1 and TRBJ1-6; the D gene is possibly TRBD1 (5 bases). Per germline, CDR1 DFQATT and CDR2 SNEGSKA (reference sequence). V lost 0 bases and J lost 4, with 10 bases in between. The CDR3 is 15 residues long. The CDR3 is CSARDLTEYNSPLHF. The CDR3 nucleotides are TGCAGTGCTAGAGATCTGACAGAGTATAATTCACCCCTCCACTTT.

The rearrangement uses TRBV27 and TRBJ2-1, with a tentative D call TRBD1 (6 bases). V was clipped by 5 bases and J by 3 bases, with 11 bases between them. The CDR3 consists of 14 residues. The germline V gene encodes CDR1 MNHEY and CDR2 SMNVEV (reference sequence). The CDR3 is CASSTETGYNEQFF. In DNA form, the CDR3 reads TGTGCCAGCAGTACTGAGACAGGCTACAATGAGCAGTTCTTC.

The CDR3 sequence: CASSSTSVLDNEQFF. The CDR3 region has the DNA TGTGCCAGCAGTTCGACTAGCGTGTTAGACAATGAGCAGTTCTTC. This sequence joins TRBV6-2 or TRBV6-3 and TRBJ2-1, with 8 bases aligning to TRBD2. Looked up from germline, CDR1 is MNHEY and CDR2 is SVGEGT. The CDR3 extends over 15 amino acids. V was clipped by 4 bases and J by 5 bases; unmatched bases: 7.

The chain employs TRBV20-1 and TRBJ2-2, with 14 bases aligning to TRBD2. This CDR3 is 17 amino acids long. V dropped 4 bases and J dropped 0; count of bases not matched to a gene: 4. Germline CDR1 reads DFQATT; CDR2 reads SNEGSKA (reference sequence). CDR3: CSATGLAGAPNTGELFF. The DNA for the CDR3 is TGCAGTGCTACGGGACTAGCGGGGGCCCCGAACACCGGGGAGCTGTTTTTT.

This clonotype was seen only a few times. The chain has TRBV28 and TRBJ2-4, with unresolved D. Germline CDR1 and CDR2: MDHEN and SYDVKM. Trimming removed 4 bases from V and 6 bases from J, with 13 bases in between. The CDR3 sequence is 14 residues long. The CDR3 bases are TGTGCCAGCAGTTCTCATACGGGTGTAAACATTCAGTACTTC. Its translation is CASSSHTGVNIQYF.

Points on this clonotype: The junction departs from germline at one end; a sequencing error may be responsible. The chain carries TRBV20-1 and TRBJ1-2; TRBD1 aligns across 11 bases. This CDR3 has 17 amino acids. Germline lookup yields CDR1 DFQATT and CDR2 SNEGSKA (reference sequence). Written as DNA, the CDR3 is TGCTGTGCTCGAATTAACCAAGGACAGGGGGCTCTCTATGGCTACACCTTC. Translating gives CCARINQGQGALYGYTF.

The V and J genes are TRBV7-9 and TRBJ1-1; unclear D gene. The length of the CDR3 is 17 residues. CDR1 is SEHNR, CDR2 FQNEAQ, per germline (reference sequence). Trimming removed 5 bases from V and 0 bases from J, with 19 bases in between. CDR3 in amino acids: CASSPTGFGQLNTEAFF. The CDR3 DNA sequence: TGTGCCAGCAGCCCTACTGGGTTTGGTCAGTTGAACACTGAAGCTTTCTTT.

This clonotype was counted at least ten times. Written as DNA, the CDR3 is TGTGCCAGCAGTTATCTGACAGGGGAAGAAAAACTGTTTTTT. Translating gives CASSYLTGEEKLFF. The chain uses TRBV6-5 and TRBJ1-4, with TRBD1 matching 8 bases. V shed 3 bases and J 8 bases; nucleotides not matched to a gene: 5. Germline assignment: CDR1 MNHEY and CDR2 SVGAGI. The CDR3 covers 14 residues.

The chain is built from TRBV7-2 and TRBJ1-5; no clear D gene. The V gene's germline CDR1 is SGHTA and CDR2 FQGNSA. Trimming shortened V by 5 bases and J by 0 bases, and 14 bases separated the two germline ends. The CDR3 is made up of 16 amino acids. CDR3: CASSPTRANSNQPQHF. CDR3 sequence (DNA): TGTGCCAGCAGCCCCACCCGGGCAAATAGCAATCAGCCCCAGCATTTT.

The chain links TRBV10-1 to TRBJ1-1; D ambiguous. Germline CDR1 and CDR2: WNHNN and SYGVQD (reference sequence). The CDR3 is made up of 13 amino acids. The V end lost 6 bases, the J end lost 2 bases, and 10 bases lay between the germline ends. As DNA, the CDR3 is TGCGCCAGCAGCTCCCCGAGCAACACTGAAGCTTTCTTT. This gives the protein CASSSPSNTEAFF.

This clonotype was picked up many times. The V gene is TRBV20-1, the J gene TRBJ1-2; D is unclear. The CDR3 is made up of 9 amino acids. In germline, CDR1 is DFQATT, CDR2 SNEGSKA (reference sequence). The CDR3 spells CRTPVLYTF. The CDR3 bases are TGCAGAACACCCGTTCTCTACACCTTC.

This clonotype appeared a few times. The chain uses TRBV6-2 or TRBV6-3 and TRBJ1-2; D not resolved. CDR1 is MNHEY and CDR2 is SVGEGT in the germline V gene. V was trimmed by 2 bases and J by 0 bases, leaving 7 bases between them. The CDR3 loop spans 14 amino acids. CDR3 in DNA: TGTGCCAGCAGTTACCACAGCTCTAACTATGGCTACACCTTC. It specifies CASSYHSSNYGYTF.

This clonotype was observed at least ten times. CDR3 in amino acids: CSALTGAIYNEQFF. The CDR3 DNA reads TGCAGCGCCTTGACAGGGGCGATCTACAATGAGCAGTTCTTC. The chain combines TRBV29-1 with TRBJ2-1, with 8 bases matching TRBD1. Trimming cost V 7 bases and J 3 bases; bases outside gene matches: 8. This CDR3 comprises 14 residues. Germline CDR1 SQVTM, CDR2 ANQGSEA.

This clonotype was recorded at least ten times. V usage is TRBV15 and J usage is TRBJ1-5, with a possible D match to TRBD1 (5 bases). Germline V gene lookup returns CDR1 LNHNV and CDR2 YYDKDF (reference sequence). The length of the CDR3 is 15 residues. V gave up 0 bases and J gave up 7 bases, with 13 bases separating them. DNA of the CDR3: TGTGCCACCAGCAGAGATGGGGGGAGGAAACAGCCCCAGCATTTT. Amino acid sequence: CATSRDGGRKQPQHF.

At least ten counts were recorded for this clonotype. V is TRBV5-1 and J is TRBJ1-1; maybe TRBD1 (5 bases). V lost 4 bases and J lost 1, with 11 bases in between. CDR1 SGHRS and CDR2 YFSETQ come from the germline V gene. The length of the CDR3 is 14 residues. Here the CDR3 reads CASSGGRTNTEAFF. As DNA, the CDR3 is TGCGCCAGCAGCGGGGGACGGACGAACACTGAAGCTTTCTTT.

This chain links TRBV7-2 with TRBJ2-5; D possibly uses TRBD1 or TRBD2 (6 bases each). This CDR3 region has 16 residues. Germline CDR1 is SGHTA and CDR2 is FQGNSA. Trimming left V 2 bases short and J 1 base short, with 14 bases between. The CDR3 sequence is CASSLISGQIQETQYF. In DNA form, the CDR3 reads TGTGCCAGCAGCTTAATTAGCGGACAGATCCAAGAGACCCAGTACTTC.